The next 13 T cell receptor beta chains were all read from a single sample in a study of response to subunit inactivated influenza vaccine. TCRdb reanalysed the RT-PCR reads using MiXCR and keeps one entry per CDR3 protein. The profile shows 710,000 or so distinct CDR3 sequences, about 15% of them singletons. This material consisted of PBMCs from blood, taken approximately 13 days after vaccination. The receptors were gathered from a man in his fifties or sixties who received an inactivated influenza vaccine.

The chain carries TRBV19 and TRBJ2-1; the D gene could be TRBD1 or TRBD2 (5 bases each). Trimming pared 1 base from V and 9 bases from J, leaving 19 bases between. This CDR3 is built from 16 residues. Germline V gene sequence: CDR1 LNHDA, CDR2 SQIVND (reference sequence). CDR3 residues: CASSIGLRDPSGEQFF. The CDR3 DNA follows: TGTGCCAGTAGTATAGGTTTAAGGGACCCTTCTGGTGAGCAGTTCTTC.

On this clonotype: Mismatch with germline at one junction end may stem from a read error. This sequence joins TRBV3-1 and TRBJ2-7; TRBD2 aligns across 13 bases. Germline loops: CDR1 LGHDT, CDR2 YNNKEL (reference sequence). The CDR3 has 15 residues. CDR3 DNA sequence: TGTGCCACCAGCCAGGGACTAGCGGGGTCCTACGAGCAGTACTTC. Its protein product is CATSQGLAGSYEQYF.

This clonotype was found a few times. This chain links TRBV18 with TRBJ2-3, with D perhaps TRBD1 (6 bases). The V end was cut by 2 bases, the J end by 6 bases, with 12 bases between. The CDR3 spans 14 residues. Germline CDR1 is KGHSH and CDR2 is LQKENI. The CDR3, as DNA: TGTGCCAGCTCACCAGGGGGCACATGGGATACGCAGTATTTT. It is translated as CASSPGGTWDTQYF. Combining the CDR3 with reference TRBV18 and TRBJ2-3 gives the whole variable domain NAGVMQNPRHLVRRRGQEARLRCSPMKGHSHVYWYRQLPEEGLKFMVYLQKENIIDESGMPKERFSAEFPKEGPSILRIQQVVRGDSAAYFCASSPGGTWDTQYFGPGTRLTVL.

This clonotype came up a few times. This chain uses TRBV5-1 with TRBJ2-7, with D hard to call. CDR1 is SGHRS, CDR2 YFSETQ, per germline. The V end was cut by 0 bases, the J end by 7 bases, with 11 bases between. This CDR3 has 13 residues. DNA of the CDR3: TGCGCCAGCAGCTTGGAGGCTCCTGGGGAGCAGTACTTC. This translates into CASSLEAPGEQYF.

This clonotype has more than one count but fewer than ten. The rearrangement uses TRBV6-5 and TRBJ1-2, with TRBD1 matching 9 bases. J lost 12 bases, V lost 2 bases, and 10 bases had no gene match. Per the germline V gene, CDR1 is MNHEY and CDR2 is SVGAGI. This CDR3 is 14 amino acids long. CDR3: CASSYRGGQGYDTF. CDR3 sequence (DNA): TGTGCCAGCAGTTACCGAGGGGGACAGGGTTACGACACCTTC.

This clonotype was observed at least ten times. CDR3 region: CASSLGFENEQFF. For the CDR3, the DNA is TGTGCCAGCAGCTTAGGGTTCGAAAATGAGCAGTTCTTC. This chain links TRBV7-9 with TRBJ2-1, with D unclear. V lost 1 base to trimming and J lost 7 bases, with 8 bases between them. CDR3 length: 13 residues. Germline V CDR1 and CDR2: SEHNR, FQNEAQ (reference sequence).

The V and J genes are TRBV12-3 or TRBV12-4 and TRBJ2-1; 8 bases fit TRBD2. V trimming: 9 bases; J trimming: 0 bases; junction bases outside the gene matches: 7. The CDR3 consists of 15 residues. Here the CDR3 DNA reads TGTGCCAGTCTTGCAAGCGGGAGCTCCTACAATGAGCAGTTCTTC. Protein product: CASLASGSSYNEQFF.

In DNA form, the CDR3 reads TGTGCCTGGAGTGGAGTTAACTATGGCTACACCTTC. Translation gives CAWSGVNYGYTF. The rearrangement uses TRBV30 and TRBJ1-2; D not certain. Germline V gene data show CDR1 as GTSNPN and CDR2 as SVGIG (reference sequence). The ends were cut back, 1 base at V and 1 base at J, with 4 bases in the middle. This CDR3 has 12 amino acids.

This clonotype has just a few counts. The chain is built from TRBV7-9 and TRBJ2-3; no reliable D call. V lost 3 bases and J lost 0, with 10 bases in between. Germline loops: CDR1 SEHNR, CDR2 FQNEAQ (reference sequence). This CDR3 has 15 amino acids. The CDR3 region has the DNA TGTGCCAGCAGCTTGACCGCGTTCAGCACAGATACGCAGTATTTT. The encoded protein is CASSLTAFSTDTQYF.

This clonotype was found a few times. The CDR3: CASSPGGDYNSPLHF. Here the CDR3 DNA reads TGTGCCAGCAGCCCCGGGGGAGATTATAATTCACCCCTCCACTTT. This chain joins TRBV3-1 and TRBJ1-6; perhaps TRBD1 as D (5 bases). V dropped 4 bases and J dropped 4 bases, with 11 bases sitting between them. The CDR3 spans 15 residues. Germline V gene sequence: CDR1 LGHDT, CDR2 YNNKEL (reference sequence). Together with reference TRBV3-1 and TRBJ1-6, the CDR3 gives the full variable domain: DTAVSQTPKYLVTQMGNDKSIKCEQNLGHDTMYWYKQDSKKFLKIMFSYNNKELIINETVPNRFSPKSPDKAHLNLHINSLELGDSAVYFCASSPGGDYNSPLHFGNGTRLTVT.

This clonotype was observed a handful of times. The chain employs TRBV5-1 and TRBJ1-1; tentatively, D is TRBD1 (5 bases). Germline V gene sequence: CDR1 SGHRS, CDR2 YFSETQ. This CDR3 has 17 residues. Trimming removed 4 bases from V and 1 base from J, with 20 bases in between. In nucleotides, the CDR3 is TGCGCCAGCAGCCCTAGGACAACTCAGGGTCGGAACACTGAAGCTTTCTTT. This codes for CASSPRTTQGRNTEAFF.

V is TRBV7-6 and J is TRBJ2-6; D perhaps matches TRBD2 (6 bases). The V end was cut by 0 bases, the J end by 1 base, with 16 bases between. This CDR3 is 19 amino acids long. Germline-derived CDR1 and CDR2 are SGHVS and FNYEAQ. CDR3 loop: CASSLAWRGGLSGANVLTF. In DNA, the CDR3 is TGTGCCAGCAGCTTAGCGTGGAGGGGTGGGTTGTCTGGGGCCAACGTCCTGACTTTC.

This clonotype was seen more than once but under ten times. The chain combines TRBV7-2 with TRBJ2-7, with 11 bases identical to TRBD2. Germline lookup yields CDR1 SGHTA and CDR2 FQGNSA. This CDR3 is 16 amino acids long. V trimming: 2 bases; J trimming: 1 base; junction bases outside the gene matches: 4. The CDR3 nucleotides read TGTGCCAGCAGCTTACGCACTAGCGGGAGATCCTACGAGCAGTACTTC. Amino acid sequence: CASSLRTSGRSYEQYF.